The TCR beta chain under discussion was sequenced for a study of cytomegalovirus exposure and HLA in healthy donors. PCR used 60 Vbeta primers and 13 Jbeta primers. TCRdb's table, derived via immunoSEQ multiplex PCR, lists solely in-frame clones and lacks some. In the table there are around 160,000 clones, roughly 80% of which are singletons. Trimming at V came to 5 bases and at J to 3 bases, leaving 5 bases not matched to a gene. Germline V CDR1 and CDR2: SGHTA, FQGNSA. CDR3 size: 15 residues. This receptor was obtained from a woman between 35 and 50 years old in good health and CMV-seropositive. Sequencing was carried out using PBMCs. The genes are TRBV7-2 and TRBJ1-5, with 9 bases that match TRBD1. CDR3 amino acids: CASSPTGGVNQPQHF. The CDR3 bases are TGTGCCAGCAGCCCGACAGGGGGTGTCAATCAGCCCCAGCATTTT.